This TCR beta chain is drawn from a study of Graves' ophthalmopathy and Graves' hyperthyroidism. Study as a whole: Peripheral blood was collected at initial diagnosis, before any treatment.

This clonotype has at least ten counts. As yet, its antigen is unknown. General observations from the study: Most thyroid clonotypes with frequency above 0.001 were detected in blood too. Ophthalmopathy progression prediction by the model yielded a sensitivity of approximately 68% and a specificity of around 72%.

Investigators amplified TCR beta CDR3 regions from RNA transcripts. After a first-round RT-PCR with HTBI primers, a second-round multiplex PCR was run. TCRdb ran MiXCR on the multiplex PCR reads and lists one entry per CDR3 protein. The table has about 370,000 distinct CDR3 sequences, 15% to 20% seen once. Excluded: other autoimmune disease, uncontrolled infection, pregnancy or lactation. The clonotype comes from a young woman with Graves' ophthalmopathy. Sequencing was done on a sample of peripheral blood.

The CDR3 DNA sequence: TGTGCCAGCAGCTTGCCGACAGGGCCACTCTATGGCTACACCTTC. Amino acids: CASSLPTGPLYGYTF. The rearrangement joins TRBV5-5 to TRBJ1-2; 7 bases align to TRBD1. The ends lost 1 base at V and 4 bases at J; junction bases unmatched: 7. This CDR3 is built from 15 residues. Germline V lookup: CDR1 SGHKS, CDR2 YYEKEE (reference sequence). The whole variable domain, filled in from reference TRBV5-5 and TRBJ1-2, reads DAGVTQSPTHLIKTRGQQVTLRCSPISGHKSVSWYQQVLGQGPQFIFQYYEKEERGRGNFPDRFSARQFPNYSSELNVNALLLGDSALYLCASSLPTGPLYGYTFGSGTRLTVV.